This T cell receptor beta chain was found in a study of OX40 agonist ivuxolimab in advanced cancers. Findings of the study overall: Researchers did not determine the expanded peripheral T cells' antigen specificity. At 0.1-3.0 mg/kg, partial responders had clonal expansion among the lowest observed.

The data were produced by immunoSEQ multiplex PCR, yet TCRdb's version contains in-frame clones alone and is incomplete. The sample lists more than 50,000 clones; 90% were seen once. Details on this clone: What it recognizes is unknown.

This specimen was CD4+ or CD8+ T cells sorted from blood, taken in a trial of the OX40 agonist ivuxolimab. This sequence was found in an adult with an advanced solid tumor such as melanoma, head and neck, liver or kidney cancer.

This CDR3 is CASSQGNRVADEQFF. CDR3 nucleotide sequence: TGTGCCAGCAGCCAGGGGAACAGGGTTGCCGATGAGCAGTTCTTC. This chain uses TRBV14 with TRBJ2-1, with D possibly TRBD1 on 6 matching bases. The CDR3 totals 15 residues. Germline CDR1 and CDR2: SGHDN and FVKESK. V lost 3 bases and J 8 bases, leaving 17 bases between the germline ends.